This passage covers 31 T cell receptor beta chains from one sample sequenced in a study of blood T cell repertoires in COVID-19. Profiled with immunoSEQ multiplex PCR; TCRdb holds only in-frame clones, not every one. The sample carries roughly 150,000 clones, 80% to 90% recorded once. The material sequenced was peripheral blood. These receptors originate from a woman aged 55-69 years with COVID-19, enrolled during active disease.

The chain recombines TRBV9 with TRBJ1-1; D might be TRBD1 (6 bases). V was clipped by 0 bases and J by 1 base, with 10 bases between them. In germline, CDR1 is SGDLS, CDR2 YYNGEE. The CDR3 extends over 15 amino acids. DNA of the CDR3: TGTGCCAGCAGCGTAGACGGGACAAGGAACACTGAAGCTTTCTTT. Its protein is CASSVDGTRNTEAFF.

This clone came up once. V is TRBV3-1 (or the pseudogene TRBV3-2) and J is TRBJ1-1; D not resolved. CDR1 and CDR2 from the germline V gene are LGHDT and YNNKEL (reference sequence). V dropped 4 bases and J dropped 7 bases, with 13 bases sitting between them. CDR3 length: 13 residues. CDR3 sequence reads: CASSRGPAGEAFF. In DNA, the CDR3 is TGTGCCAGCAGCCGCGGACCGGCGGGTGAAGCTTTCTTT.

J is TRBJ1-2 and V is TRBV3-1 (or the pseudogene TRBV3-2), with 8 bases fitting TRBD1. J was trimmed by 8 bases and V by 5 bases; bases with no gene match: 10. This CDR3 has 14 amino acids. Germline CDR1 and CDR2: LGHDT and YNNKEL (reference sequence). The CDR3 loop is CASSMDRVRAGYTF. The CDR3, as DNA: TGTGCCAGCAGCATGGACAGGGTGAGGGCGGGCTACACCTTC.

The V and J genes are TRBV10-3 and TRBJ2-7, with 8 bases matching TRBD1. CDR1 ENHRY and CDR2 SYGVKD come from the germline V gene. V was clipped by 3 bases and J by 2 bases; unmatched bases: 9. The CDR3 contains 16 residues. The CDR3 region is CAISDPGQGSTYEQYV. CDR3 bases: TGTGCCATCAGTGACCCCGGACAGGGAAGCACCTACGAGCAGTACGTC.

This chain connects TRBV7-8 to TRBJ1-3; a weak D match, TRBD1 (5 bases). Germline V gene sequence: CDR1 SGHVS, CDR2 FQNEAQ. Trimming shortened V by 0 bases and J by 4 bases, and 16 bases separated the two germline ends. The CDR3 loop spans 17 amino acids. In DNA, the CDR3 is TGTGCCAGCAGCTTAGCGGGGGGGAGAAGGGGCGGAAACACCATATATTTT. Protein product: CASSLAGGRRGGNTIYF.

This clone was seen a few times. V usage is TRBV2 and J usage is TRBJ1-1; 10 bases are shared with TRBD1. The junction had 6 bases not matched to a gene; V was cut back by 5 bases and J by 0 bases. This CDR3 region has 16 residues. Germline-derived CDR1 and CDR2 are SNHLY and FYNNEI. CDR3 bases: TGTGCCAGCAGTTGGGCGACAGGGGGCGTGAACACTGAAGCTTTCTTT. Amino acids: CASSWATGGVNTEAFF.

V and J are TRBV9 and TRBJ2-3; TRBD2 aligns across 10 bases. After removal of 0 bases from V and 3 bases from J, the junction contained 7 bases not matched to a gene. Germline V CDR1 and CDR2: SGDLS, YYNGEE. The CDR3 contains 17 residues. The CDR3 DNA is TGTGCCAGCAGCGTAGACCCCCTTAGCGGGAGGACAGATACGCAGTATTTT. Protein: CASSVDPLSGRTDTQYF.

The chain combines TRBV7-3 with TRBJ2-3; D uncertain. Trimming shortened V by 5 bases and J by 1 base, and 10 bases separated the two germline ends. The CDR3 runs 14 residues. Germline-derived CDR1 and CDR2 are SGHTA and FQGTGA. This CDR3 is CASSRGAGTDTQYF. DNA for the CDR3: TGTGCCAGCAGCCGAGGAGCCGGCACAGATACGCAGTATTTT.

The rearrangement joins TRBV6-4 to TRBJ1-6, with D tentatively TRBD1 (5 bases). The germline V gene encodes CDR1 MRHNA and CDR2 SNTAGT. The CDR3 covers 13 residues. V lost 4 bases and J lost 8, with 9 bases in between. The CDR3 nucleotides read TGTGCCAGCAGTGTGGGGCGCGATTCACCCCTCCACTTT. Translating it yields CASSVGRDSPLHF.

V gene TRBV10-2 combines with J gene TRBJ1-4; unclear D gene. Germline assignment: CDR1 WSHSY and CDR2 SAAADI. The CDR3 has 15 residues. Deletions cut 3 bases from V and 3 bases from J, with 11 bases between. CDR3 sequence: CASSDGYAANEKLFF. The CDR3 DNA follows: TGCGCCAGCAGTGACGGGTATGCGGCTAATGAAAAACTGTTTTTT.

There are a few counts of this clone. V is TRBV27 and J is TRBJ1-2; 7 nucleotides match TRBD1. V trimming: 2 bases; J trimming: 2 bases; junction bases outside the gene matches: 5. The length of the CDR3 is 15 residues. In germline, CDR1 is MNHEY, CDR2 SMNVEV (reference sequence). For the CDR3, the DNA is TGTGCCAGCAGTTTAGGAACACAGGGGAACTATGGCTACACCTTC. Its translation is CASSLGTQGNYGYTF.

The chain couples TRBV24-1 to TRBJ1-3, with TRBD1 matching over 9 bases. The J segment lost 3 bases and the V segment lost 4 bases, leaving 6 bases of the junction unmatched. The germline V gene has CDR1 KGHDR and CDR2 SFDVKD. There are 16 residues in the CDR3. As DNA, the CDR3 is TGTGCCACCAGTGACCCCACAGGGGGCAATGGAAACACCATATATTTT. Translated, it gives CATSDPTGGNGNTIYF.

The chain has TRBV9 and TRBJ2-1; D might be TRBD2 (5 bases). Trimming took 0 bases from V and 7 from J, leaving 11 bases between them. Germline loops: CDR1 SGDLS, CDR2 YYNGEE. The CDR3 runs 14 residues. This CDR3 is CASSVETRVNEQFF. CDR3 nucleotide sequence: TGTGCCAGCAGCGTAGAGACGAGGGTAAATGAGCAGTTCTTC. The entire variable domain, with the rest obtained from reference TRBV9 and TRBJ2-1, is as follows: DSGVTQTPKHLITATGQRVTLRCSPRSGDLSVYWYQQSLDQGLQFLIQYYNGEERAKGNILERFSAQQFPDLHSELNLSSLELGDSALYFCASSVETRVNEQFFGPGTRLTVL.

This clone appeared once. The genes are TRBV30 and TRBJ1-1; 7 nucleotides line up with TRBD1. Germline V CDR1 and CDR2: GTSNPN, SVGIG (reference sequence). There are 15 residues in the CDR3. J lost 7 bases, V lost 2 bases, and 13 bases had no gene match. CDR3 in amino acids: CAWSRWTGSGYEAFF. The CDR3 coding sequence is TGTGCCTGGAGTAGATGGACAGGATCGGGTTATGAAGCTTTCTTT.

CDR3 residues: CASSRGQGDQPQHF. DNA of the CDR3: TGTGCCAGTAGTAGAGGACAGGGCGATCAGCCCCAGCATTTT. The chain couples TRBV19 to TRBJ1-5; TRBD1 matches at 8 bases. V shed 4 bases, J shed 5 bases, and the junction held 4 bases outside the gene matches. This CDR3 contains 14 residues. Per the germline V gene, CDR1 is LNHDA and CDR2 is SQIVND (reference sequence).

The chain links TRBV5-1 to TRBJ2-7; 11 nucleotides match TRBD2. This CDR3 contains 15 residues. Germline V gives CDR1 SGHRS, CDR2 YFSETQ. Trimming removed 4 bases from V and 2 bases from J; junction bases left unmatched: 5. CDR3 region: CASSPIAGGTYEQYF. The CDR3 coding sequence is TGCGCCAGCAGCCCAATAGCGGGAGGGACCTACGAGCAGTACTTC.

The chain is built from TRBV2 and TRBJ2-7, with 7 bases fitting TRBD1. The germline gives CDR1 SNHLY, CDR2 FYNNEI. There are 15 residues in the CDR3. The junction had 11 bases not matched to a gene; V was cut back by 5 bases and J by 4 bases. CDR3 bases: TGTGCCAGCAGTAGACAACAGGGGATCACATACGAGCAGTACTTC. Its translation: CASSRQQGITYEQYF.

The chain couples TRBV6-1 to TRBJ1-4, with 7 bases lining up with TRBD1. The CDR3 has 13 residues. Per the germline V gene, CDR1 is MNHNS and CDR2 is SASEGT. Losses at the gene ends were 2 bases for V and 8 bases for J; bases not matched to a gene: 2. DNA of the CDR3: TGTGCCAGCAGTGAAAGACAGGGAGAAAAACTGTTTTTT. Protein: CASSERQGEKLFF.

The chain carries TRBV25-1 and TRBJ1-1; D ambiguous. Trimming removed 5 bases from V and 0 bases from J, with 4 bases in between. In germline, CDR1 is MGHDK, CDR2 SYGVNS. CDR3 length: 12 amino acids. The CDR3 DNA is TGTGCCAGCAGTAAGCTGAACACTGAAGCTTTCTTT. This sequence encodes CASSKLNTEAFF.

This clone was found a few times. Mismatch with germline at one junction end may stem from a read error. V gene TRBV7-7 combines with J gene TRBJ2-2; 7 nucleotides agree with TRBD2. Germline V lookup: CDR1 SSHAT, CDR2 FNYEAQ (reference sequence). The CDR3 runs 14 residues. Here the CDR3 reads CASSLTGGAGELFF. CDR3 DNA: TGTGCTAGCAGCTTAACTGGGGGGGCCGGGGAGCTGTTTTTT.

About this clone: The germline gene is not matched at one end of the junction; a read error may be the cause. CDR3 residues: CASSLAGGGNEQFF. The DNA of the CDR3 is TGTGCTAGCAGCTTAGCGGGAGGAGGGAATGAGCAGTTCTTC. This chain connects TRBV7-7 to TRBJ2-1; 10 positions match TRBD2. The CDR3 is 14 amino acids. Germline V gene lookup returns CDR1 SSHAT and CDR2 FNYEAQ (reference sequence).

This clone was observed once. The chain carries TRBV7-3 and TRBJ2-2, with D tentatively TRBD2 (6 bases). V was pared by 4 bases and J by 5 bases, with 11 bases between. The CDR3 runs 14 residues. Germline V gene sequence: CDR1 SGHTA, CDR2 FQGTGA. CDR3 in amino acids: CASSSIGGTGELFF. The CDR3 DNA follows: TGTGCCAGCAGCTCAATCGGAGGGACCGGGGAGCTGTTTTTT.

The table lists this clone with a few counts. One end of the junction fails to match germline, which may point to a read error. This chain connects TRBV7-7 to TRBJ2-1, with TRBD2 matching over 10 bases. CDR1 and CDR2 (germline): SSHAT, FNYEAQ (reference sequence). The CDR3 spans 15 residues. CDR3 coding DNA: TGTGCTAGCAGCTTAGGCCTAGCGGGAGTGAATGAGCAGTTCTTC. Encoded protein: CASSLGLAGVNEQFF.

The chain recombines TRBV10-1 with TRBJ2-3; TRBD2 matches 12 bases. CDR1 WNHNN and CDR2 SYGVQD come from the germline V gene (reference sequence). J lost 1 base, V lost 4 bases, and 12 bases had no gene match. The CDR3 extends over 19 amino acids. The CDR3 DNA is TGCGCCAGCAGTGGCTCGACTAGCGGGAGACTTCAGGGCACAGATACGCAGTATTTT. Protein: CASSGSTSGRLQGTDTQYF.

The rearrangement links TRBV2 to TRBJ2-7; TRBD2 agrees at 9 bases. Germline CDR1 is SNHLY and CDR2 is FYNNEI. The CDR3 spans 15 residues. The ends lost 6 bases at V and 6 bases at J; junction bases unmatched: 12. The DNA of the CDR3 is TGTGCCAGCAGGGAACTAGCGGGTGAAGGGGGCGAGCAGTACTTC. Translation: CASRELAGEGGEQYF.

The chain carries TRBV10-3 and TRBJ2-7; possible D gene TRBD2, 5 bases. This CDR3 comprises 14 residues. Trimming stripped 4 bases from V and 0 bases from J, with 10 bases between. Germline-derived CDR1 and CDR2 are ENHRY and SYGVKD. CDR3 loop: CAISGGGSSYEQYV. The CDR3 DNA reads TGTGCCATCAGTGGCGGAGGAAGCTCCTACGAGCAGTACGTC.

This clone was found once. The gene calls are TRBV27 and TRBJ1-5; D gene uncertain. Deletions cut 5 bases from V and 0 bases from J, with 17 bases between. Germline V gives CDR1 MNHEY, CDR2 SMNVEV (reference sequence). The CDR3 has 17 amino acids. CDR3 coding DNA: TGTGCCAGCAGTCTTACGGGAGGACGAAATAGCAATCAGCCCCAGCATTTT. Its protein is CASSLTGGRNSNQPQHF.

This clone came up once. V usage is TRBV18 and J usage is TRBJ2-5, with 8 bases matching TRBD2. Germline loops: CDR1 KGHSH, CDR2 LQKENI. J lost 3 bases, V lost 6 bases, and 6 bases had no gene match. The CDR3 has 14 residues. Written as DNA, the CDR3 is TGTGCCAGCTCCCCCATAGCGGGAAAAGAGACCCAGTACTTC. It specifies CASSPIAGKETQYF.

There are a few counts of this clone. The chain couples TRBV6-5 to TRBJ1-1; 8 nucleotides align to TRBD1. CDR3 length: 15 amino acids. V gave up 5 bases and J gave up 1 base; unmatched junction bases: 6. Germline CDR1 and CDR2: MNHEY and SVGAGI. CDR3 sequence reads: CASSIPGTGNTEAFF. The CDR3, as DNA: TGTGCCAGCAGTATTCCCGGGACAGGGAACACTGAAGCTTTCTTT.

The chain couples TRBV5-5 to TRBJ1-1; 8 nucleotides match TRBD1. There are 15 residues in the CDR3. Losses at the gene ends were 4 bases for V and 5 bases for J; bases not matched to a gene: 10. From germline, CDR1 is SGHKS and CDR2 YYEKEE (reference sequence). The CDR3: CASSPDRGSWTEAFF. CDR3 nucleotides: TGTGCCAGCAGCCCAGACAGGGGTAGTTGGACTGAAGCTTTCTTT.

This clone came up a few times. This chain connects TRBV14 to TRBJ1-2, with D possibly matching TRBD1 (5 bases). V dropped 1 base and J dropped 5 bases, with 14 bases sitting between them. The CDR3 has 15 amino acids. Germline V lookup: CDR1 SGHDN, CDR2 FVKESK. The CDR3 loop is CASSQVGQGEYGYTF. The CDR3 DNA reads TGTGCCAGCAGCCAAGTAGGGCAGGGCGAGTATGGCTACACCTTC.